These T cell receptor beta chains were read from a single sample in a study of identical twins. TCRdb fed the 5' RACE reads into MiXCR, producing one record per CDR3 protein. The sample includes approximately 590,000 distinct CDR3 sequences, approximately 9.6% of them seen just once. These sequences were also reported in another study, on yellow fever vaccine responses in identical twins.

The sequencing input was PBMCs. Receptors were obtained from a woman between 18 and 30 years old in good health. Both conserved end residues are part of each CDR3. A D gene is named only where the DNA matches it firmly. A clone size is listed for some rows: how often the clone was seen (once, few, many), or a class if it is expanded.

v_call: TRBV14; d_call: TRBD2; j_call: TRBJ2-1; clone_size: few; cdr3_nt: TGTGCCAGCAGCCAGGCTGGACTAGCGGGAGATAGTGAGCAGTTCTTC; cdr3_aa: CASSQAGLAGDSEQFF
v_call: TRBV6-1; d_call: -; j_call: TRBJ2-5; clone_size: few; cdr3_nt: TGTGCCAGCAGTGAGGGGGCCGGGCAGCAAGAGACCCAGTACTTC; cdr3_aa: CASSEGAGQQETQYF
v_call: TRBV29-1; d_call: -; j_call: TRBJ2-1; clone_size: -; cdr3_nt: TGCAGCGTTGTTGAAAATGAGCAGTTCTTC; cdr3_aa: CSVVENEQFF
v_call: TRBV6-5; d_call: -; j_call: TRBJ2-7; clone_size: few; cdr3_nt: TGTGCCAGCAGTTACTCAAGTTCGGCAGCCTACGAGCAGTACTTC; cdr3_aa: CASSYSSSAAYEQYF
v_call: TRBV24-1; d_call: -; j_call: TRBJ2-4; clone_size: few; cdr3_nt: TGTGCCACCAGTGATAAAACAGGGGAGGAGGACAAAAACATTCAGTACTTC; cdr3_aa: CATSDKTGEEDKNIQYF
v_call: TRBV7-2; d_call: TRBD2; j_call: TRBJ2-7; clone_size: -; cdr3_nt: TGTGCCAGCAACCGACTGACTAGCGGGGACTACGAGCAGTACTTC; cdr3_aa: CASNRLTSGDYEQYF
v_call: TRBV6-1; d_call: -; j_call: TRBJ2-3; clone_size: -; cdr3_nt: TGTGCCAGCAGGGATCTTCCAGGCTCCGGGCAGTATTTT; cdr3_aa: CASRDLPGSGQYF
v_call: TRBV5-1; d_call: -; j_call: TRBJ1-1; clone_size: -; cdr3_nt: TGCGCCAGCAGCTTGGCCCCCGGAATGAAGGAAGCTTTCTTT; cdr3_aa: CASSLAPGMKEAFF
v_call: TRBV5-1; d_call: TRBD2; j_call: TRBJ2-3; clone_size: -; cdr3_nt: TGCGCCAGCAAACTTACTAGCGGGGGGTTCACAGATACGCAGTATTTT; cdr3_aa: CASKLTSGGFTDTQYF
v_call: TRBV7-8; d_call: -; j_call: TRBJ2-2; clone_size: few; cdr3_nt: TGTGCCAGCAGCTTGGGAGCAGTTGGTGGGGAGCTGTTTTTT; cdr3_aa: CASSLGAVGGELFF
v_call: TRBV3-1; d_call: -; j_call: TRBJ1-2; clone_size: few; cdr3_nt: TGTGCCAGCAGCCAAACCCGTACGGATAACTATGGCTACACCTTC; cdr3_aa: CASSQTRTDNYGYTF
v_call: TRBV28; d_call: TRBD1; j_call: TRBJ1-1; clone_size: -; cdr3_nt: TGTGCCAGCAGCTCTTCCGCAGGGGGAAGCACTGAAGCTTTCTTT; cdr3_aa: CASSSSAGGSTEAFF
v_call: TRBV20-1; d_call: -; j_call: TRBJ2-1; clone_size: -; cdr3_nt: TGCAGTGCTAGGGACCTGATCAATGAGCAGTTCTTC; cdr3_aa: CSARDLINEQFF
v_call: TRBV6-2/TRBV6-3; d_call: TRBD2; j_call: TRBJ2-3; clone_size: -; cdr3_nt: TGTGCCAGCAGTTACTCGTCCAGCGGGAGTCGCACAGATACGCAGTATTTT; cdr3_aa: CASSYSSSGSRTDTQYF
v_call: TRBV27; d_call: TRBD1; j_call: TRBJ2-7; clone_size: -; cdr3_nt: TGTGCCAGCAGAGAGGGACAGGGGGCCTACGAGCAGTACTTC; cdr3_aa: CASREGQGAYEQYF
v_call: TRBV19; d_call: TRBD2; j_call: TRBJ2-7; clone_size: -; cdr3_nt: TGTGCCAGTAGTATTTGGGGTAGCGGGACCGAGCAGTACTTC; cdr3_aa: CASSIWGSGTEQYF
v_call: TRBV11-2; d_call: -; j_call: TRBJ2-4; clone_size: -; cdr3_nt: TGTGCCAGCAGCCCAATCCCCACCCGGGACGACCTAGCCAAAAACATTCAGTACTTC; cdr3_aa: CASSPIPTRDDLAKNIQYF
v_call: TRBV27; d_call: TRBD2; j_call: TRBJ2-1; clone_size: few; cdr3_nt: TGTGCCAGCCCAAGAGTGGGACTAAACAATGAGCAGTTCTTC; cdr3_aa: CASPRVGLNNEQFF
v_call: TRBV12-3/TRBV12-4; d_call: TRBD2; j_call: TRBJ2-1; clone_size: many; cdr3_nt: TGTGCCAGCAGGCCGACAGGGGCACTAGCGGGGGGGCGGCAGTTCTTC; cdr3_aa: CASRPTGALAGGRQFF
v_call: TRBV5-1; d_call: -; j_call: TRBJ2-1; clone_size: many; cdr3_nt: TGCGCCACTAAATCTTCCGGACAGGTGGGGGGTGAGCAGTTCTTC; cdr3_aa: CATKSSGQVGGEQFF
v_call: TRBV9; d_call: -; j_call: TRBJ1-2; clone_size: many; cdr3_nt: TGTGCCAGCAGCGAGAGAGCCTATGGCTACACCTTC; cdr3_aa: CASSERAYGYTF
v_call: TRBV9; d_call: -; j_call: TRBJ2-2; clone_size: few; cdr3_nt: TGTGCCAGCAGCGTATACATTACCGTCGGGGAGCTGTTTTTT; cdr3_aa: CASSVYITVGELFF
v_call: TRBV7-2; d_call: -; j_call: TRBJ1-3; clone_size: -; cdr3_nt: TGTGCCAGCAGCCAATCATCCAGGGCAGGTGGAAACACCATATATTTT; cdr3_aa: CASSQSSRAGGNTIYF
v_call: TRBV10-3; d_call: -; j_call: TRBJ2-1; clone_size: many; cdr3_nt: TGTGCCATCAGTGAGTCCTTGGGCAATGAGCAGTTCTTC; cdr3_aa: CAISESLGNEQFF
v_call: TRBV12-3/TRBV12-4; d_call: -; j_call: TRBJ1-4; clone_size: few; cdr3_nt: TGTGCCAGCAGTTCCTCCCTGCGAGAAAAACTGTTTTTT; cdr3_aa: CASSSSLREKLFF
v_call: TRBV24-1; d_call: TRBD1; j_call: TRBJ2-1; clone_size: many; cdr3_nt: TGTGCCACCAGTGATCCGCTATTCGCCGGGACAGGGGTTACCAATGAGCAGTTCTTC; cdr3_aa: CATSDPLFAGTGVTNEQFF
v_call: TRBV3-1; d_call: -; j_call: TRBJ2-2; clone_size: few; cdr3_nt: TGTGCCAGCAGCCCTAAATGGCGCGGGGAGCTGTTTTTT; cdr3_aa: CASSPKWRGELFF
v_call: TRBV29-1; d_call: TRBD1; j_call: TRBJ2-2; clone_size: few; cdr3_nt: TGCAGCGCCCTAACAGGGGCCCTGAACACCGGGGAGCTGTTTTTT; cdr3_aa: CSALTGALNTGELFF
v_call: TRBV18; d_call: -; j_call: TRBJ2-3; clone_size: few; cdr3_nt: TGTGCCAGCTCACCACCGGGTGGCAGATACACAGATACGCAGTATTTT; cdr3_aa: CASSPPGGRYTDTQYF
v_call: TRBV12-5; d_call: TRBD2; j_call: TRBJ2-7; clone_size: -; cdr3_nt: TGTGCTAGTGGCAGCGGGAGTTTGAACGAAACCTACGAGCAGTACTTC; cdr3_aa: CASGSGSLNETYEQYF
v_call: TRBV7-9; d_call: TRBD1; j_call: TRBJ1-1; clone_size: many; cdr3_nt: TGTGCCAGCAGCCGACAGGGGGATGCTTTCTTT; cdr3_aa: CASSRQGDAFF
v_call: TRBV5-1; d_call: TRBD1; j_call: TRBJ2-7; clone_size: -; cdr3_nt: TGCGCCAGCAGCTCCCGGGACAGGGTCCCCTACGAGCAGTACTTC; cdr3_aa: CASSSRDRVPYEQYF
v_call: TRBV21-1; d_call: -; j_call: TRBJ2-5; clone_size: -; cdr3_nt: TGTGCCAGCAGACTTACAGGGTGGAGGCAAGAGACCCAGTACTTC; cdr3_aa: CASRLTGWRQETQYF
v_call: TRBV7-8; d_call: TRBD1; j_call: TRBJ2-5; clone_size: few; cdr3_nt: TGTGCCAGCAGCTTCGAAGACAGGGTAGAGACCCAGTACTTC; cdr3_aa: CASSFEDRVETQYF
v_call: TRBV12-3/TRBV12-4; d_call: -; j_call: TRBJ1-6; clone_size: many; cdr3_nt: TGTGCCAGCAGTAACACCGGGTGGGGATCCGGGTCACCCCTCCACTTT; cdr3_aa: CASSNTGWGSGSPLHF
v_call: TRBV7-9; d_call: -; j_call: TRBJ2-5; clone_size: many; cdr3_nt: TGTGCCAGCAGCGTCAAAATTGTGTCACTGGAGACCCAGTACTTC; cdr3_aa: CASSVKIVSLETQYF
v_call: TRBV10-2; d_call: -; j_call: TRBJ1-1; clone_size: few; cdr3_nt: TGCGCCAGCAGCCTGGGCGCGGGGCGGGGAACTGAAGCTTTCTTT; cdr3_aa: CASSLGAGRGTEAFF
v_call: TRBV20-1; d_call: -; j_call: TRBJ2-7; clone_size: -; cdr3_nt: TGCAGTGCTGGGCAGACACCGATCTACGAGCAGTACTTC; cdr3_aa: CSAGQTPIYEQYF
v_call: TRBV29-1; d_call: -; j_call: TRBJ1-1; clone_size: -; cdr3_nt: TGCAGCGCCCCCGCTTTAGTAGGGGGTCCCACTGAAGCTTTCTTT; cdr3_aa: CSAPALVGGPTEAFF
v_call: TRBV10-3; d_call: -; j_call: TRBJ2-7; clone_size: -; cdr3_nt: TGTGCCATCAGTGAGTCGGGACGGGAGTACGAGCAGTACTTC; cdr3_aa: CAISESGREYEQYF